The 6 T cell receptor beta chains in this list originate from one sample, sequenced in a study of blood T cell repertoires in COVID-19 (dated by TCRdb to about 2020). Libraries were made using the immunoSEQ multiplex PCR assay. The table comes from immuneACCESS by way of TCRdb, which keeps in-frame sequences with V and J called. Part of the clones is missing from these tables; in studies checked, under half for an unresolved V gene and the rest for unknown reasons. For this sample the table gives just over 150,000 clones, of which 85% were detected only once. The ten largest clonotypes hold approximately 3% of the sample. The specimen was peripheral blood. The receptors were gathered from a human donor with acute or convalescent COVID-19. The donor label of this sample is uncertain.

This clone turned up a few times. V gene TRBV7-9 combines with J gene TRBJ1-5, with 8 nucleotides matching TRBD1. The CDR3 runs to 15 residues. Trimming at V came to 5 bases and at J to 4 bases, leaving 7 bases not matched to a gene. Germline V gene lookup returns CDR1 SEHNR and CDR2 FQNEAQ (reference sequence). The CDR3 bases are TGTGCCAGCAGCCCTACGGGGGACAGGAATCAGCCCCAGCATTTT. Encoded protein: CASSPTGDRNQPQHF.

The chain has TRBV7-9 and TRBJ1-4; 9 nucleotides line up with TRBD1. Germline V CDR1 and CDR2: SEHNR, FQNEAQ (reference sequence). The CDR3 is 18 residues long. J was trimmed by 2 bases and V by 4 bases; bases with no gene match: 11. The chain's CDR3 is CASSSDRQGVGTNEKLFF. The DNA of the CDR3 is TGTGCCAGCAGCTCAGACAGACAGGGGGTAGGGACTAATGAAAAACTGTTTTTT. The complete variable domain, with remaining parts taken from reference TRBV7-9 and TRBJ1-4, reads DTGVSQNPRHKITKRGQNVTFRCDPISEHNRLYWYRQTLGQGPEFLTYFQNEAQLEKSRLLSDRFSAERPKGSFSTLEIQRTEQGDSAMYLCASSSDRQGVGTNEKLFFGSGTQLSVL.

The V call is TRBV6-1, the J call TRBJ2-7, with TRBD1 matching 8 bases. Per the germline V gene, CDR1 is MNHNS and CDR2 is SASEGT. The CDR3 runs to 16 residues. V trimming: 4 bases; J trimming: 3 bases; junction bases outside the gene matches: 11. The CDR3 sequence: CASSGGTGGVRYEQYF. CDR3 nucleotides: TGTGCCAGCAGTGGGGGGACAGGTGGCGTTCGCTACGAGCAGTACTTC.

This chain links TRBV5-1 with TRBJ1-2; possibly TRBD1 for D (5 bases). Trimming took 6 bases from V and 7 from J, leaving 22 bases between them. The CDR3 covers 15 residues. CDR1 is SGHRS, CDR2 YFSETQ, per germline. The chain's CDR3 is CASTLLDRNYGGYTF. The CDR3 DNA reads TGCGCCAGCACCCTCCTCGACAGAAACTATGGTGGCTACACCTTC.

V gene TRBV4-2 combines with J gene TRBJ1-2; TRBD1 is a possible D gene (5 bases). Trimming pared 6 bases from V and 8 bases from J, leaving 13 bases between. This CDR3 has 12 amino acids. Germline CDR1 LGHNA, CDR2 YNFKEQ. The DNA of the CDR3 is TGTGCCAGCAGTTCATACAACAGGGGCTACACCTTC. Amino acids: CASSSYNRGYTF.

The genes are TRBV9 and TRBJ1-4; 8 bases align to TRBD1. Germline V gene lookup returns CDR1 SGDLS and CDR2 YYNGEE. The V and J ends lost 3 bases and 7 bases, in that order; junction bases with no gene match: 8. The CDR3 covers 15 residues. The CDR3 here is CASSASRGPVEKLFF. The DNA for the CDR3 is TGTGCCAGCAGCGCGAGCAGGGGGCCGGTTGAAAAACTGTTTTTT.